Each of the 26 T cell receptor beta chains below was sequenced from the same sample in a study of regulatory T cells in long-lasting Graves disease. Library construction for TCR beta used iRepertoire HTBI primers and Arm-PCR of CDR3 regions. One entry per CDR3 protein, called by TCRdb with MiXCR from the multiplex PCR reads. The sample has 390,000 or so distinct CDR3 sequences, roughly 20% seen once. Specified time point: persistent/refractory GD, antithyroid drugs over 5 years with positive TRAb. PBMC RNA was the source of the TCR library. This specimen was peripheral blood mononuclear cells (PBMCs), taken when the disease was refractory, from a patient treated with antithyroid drugs. The origin of the receptors is a woman aged 40 to 50 with Graves disease.

The sample holds many counts of this clonotype. The chain links TRBV28 to TRBJ1-3; D is undetermined. V lost 1 base, J lost 8 bases, and 6 bases lay in between. Germline loops: CDR1 MDHEN, CDR2 SYDVKM. The CDR3 is made up of 12 amino acids. The CDR3 bases are TGTGCCAGCAGTTTATACCAGGACACCATATATTTT. Translating it yields CASSLYQDTIYF. Full variable domain (outside the CDR3, taken from reference TRBV28 and TRBJ1-3): DVKVTQSSRYLVKRTGEKVFLECVQDMDHENMFWYRQDPGLGLRLIYFSYDVKMKEKGDIPEGYSVSREKKERFSLILESASTNQTSMYLCASSLYQDTIYFGEGSWLTVV.

The sample holds many counts of this clonotype. The V call is TRBV14, the J call TRBJ1-5, with 7 bases that match TRBD1. The trim removed 7 bases at V and 9 bases at J, leaving 3 bases unmatched. Germline CDR1 and CDR2: SGHDN and FVKESK. This CDR3 contains 11 residues. The CDR3 DNA reads TGTGCCAGCACGACAGGGCGGCCCCAGCATTTT. This codes for CASTTGRPQHF.

J is TRBJ2-1 and V is TRBV3-1; 7 nucleotides match TRBD2. CDR1 and CDR2 (germline): LGHDT, YNNKEL (reference sequence). The V and J ends lost 4 bases and 6 bases, in that order; junction bases with no gene match: 3. The CDR3 covers 13 residues. CDR3 nucleotides: TGTGCCAGCAGCCGGGAGGGAAGCAATGAGCAGTTCTTC. Its protein product is CASSREGSNEQFF.

This chain uses TRBV28 with TRBJ2-1; TRBD2 aligns across 8 bases. The germline V gene encodes CDR1 MDHEN and CDR2 SYDVKM. The V gene end was trimmed by 5 bases and the J gene end by 5 bases; junction bases not matched to a gene: 5. The CDR3 is 14 amino acids. The DNA for the CDR3 is TGTGCCAGCAGTAGCGGGACTAGAGACAATGAGCAGTTCTTC. Encoded protein: CASSSGTRDNEQFF. Drawing the rest from reference TRBV28 and TRBJ2-1, the complete variable domain is DVKVTQSSRYLVKRTGEKVFLECVQDMDHENMFWYRQDPGLGLRLIYFSYDVKMKEKGDIPEGYSVSREKKERFSLILESASTNQTSMYLCASSSGTRDNEQFFGPGTRLTVL.

At least ten counts were recorded for this clonotype. V and J are TRBV6-1 and TRBJ2-5; D possibly corresponds to TRBD2 (6 bases). This CDR3 spans 16 amino acids. The ends were cut back, 7 bases at V and 2 bases at J, with 20 bases in the middle. The germline CDR1 and CDR2 sequences are MNHNS and SASEGT. CDR3 coding DNA: TGTGCCAGCAAGCCAAATGGCGGGGTACCACAAGAGACCCAGTACTTC. Its translation is CASKPNGGVPQETQYF.

The rearrangement joins TRBV3-1 to TRBJ1-4; TRBD1 might be the D (5 bases). V was trimmed by 4 bases and J by 4 bases, leaving 16 bases between them. CDR1 and CDR2 from the germline V gene are LGHDT and YNNKEL (reference sequence). CDR3 length equals 16 residues. CDR3 protein: CASSPSLGAVNEKLFF. Written as DNA, the CDR3 is TGTGCCAGCAGCCCCTCACTTGGGGCAGTTAATGAAAAACTGTTTTTT.

With respect to this clonotype: A much larger clone differs from this one at a single base, so this may be a read error. The J gene is TRBJ2-7, the V gene TRBV20-1; 8 nucleotides line up with TRBD1. The CDR3 is 17 amino acids. V lost 4 bases, J lost 1 base, and 15 bases stayed unmatched. The germline V gene has CDR1 DFQATT and CDR2 SNEGSKA (reference sequence). The CDR3 DNA reads TGCAGTGCTACCCTAGTCCCGGACAGGGCAAGGTCCTACGAGCAGTACTTC. This sequence encodes CSATLVPDRARSYEQYF.

In this sample, this clonotype turned up many times. The chain combines TRBV12-3 or TRBV12-4 with TRBJ2-4; D is unresolved. The CDR3 covers 14 residues. V lost 3 bases and J lost 0, with 6 bases in between. CDR3 amino acids: CASSFSVAKNIQYF. The CDR3 region has the DNA TGTGCCAGCAGTTTCTCGGTAGCCAAAAACATTCAGTACTTC.

This clonotype was counted at least ten times. The chain uses TRBV6-1 and TRBJ1-1; 7 nucleotides align to TRBD1. V shed 6 bases and J 3 bases; nucleotides not matched to a gene: 7. Germline CDR1 is MNHNS and CDR2 is SASEGT. The CDR3 consists of 14 residues. The CDR3 bases are TGTGCCAGCAGAAAAAACAGGGGTGACACTGAAGCTTTCTTT. This gives the protein CASRKNRGDTEAFF.

This clonotype was seen many times. The gene calls are TRBV27 and TRBJ2-5, with 14 bases that match TRBD2. After removal of 3 bases from V and 5 bases from J, the junction contained 2 bases not matched to a gene. The length of the CDR3 is 15 residues. CDR1 MNHEY and CDR2 SMNVEV come from the germline V gene (reference sequence). The CDR3 loop reads CASSFGTSGSETQYF. As DNA, the CDR3 is TGTGCCAGCAGTTTCGGGACTAGCGGGAGTGAGACCCAGTACTTC.

This clonotype was recorded many times. The CDR3 DNA reads TGTGCCAGCAGCCGGGACGGTGAAGCTTTCTTT. Encoded protein: CASSRDGEAFF. This rearrangement joins TRBV12-3 or TRBV12-4 to TRBJ1-1; TRBD1 is a possible D gene (5 bases). This CDR3 spans 11 amino acids. Trimming cost V 6 bases and J 7 bases, with 9 bases left between them.

This sequence joins TRBV24-1 and TRBJ2-1; D unresolved. Trimming cost V 3 bases and J 12 bases, with 11 bases left between them. This CDR3 comprises 12 residues. CDR1 and CDR2 (germline): KGHDR, SFDVKD. In DNA, the CDR3 is TGTGCCACCAGTGATCCTCCTTCGCCGCAGTTCTTC. Translating gives CATSDPPSPQFF.

This clonotype turned up a few times. The chain joins TRBV10-3 to TRBJ2-2, with 14 nucleotides matching TRBD2. The CDR3 totals 18 residues. Looked up from germline, CDR1 is ENHRY and CDR2 is SYGVKD. J gave up 1 base and V 6 bases, and 7 bases lay outside the gene matches. CDR3: CAIRKGLAGVGNTGELFF. The CDR3 bases are TGTGCCATCAGGAAGGGACTAGCGGGAGTGGGGAACACCGGGGAGCTGTTTTTT.

V usage is TRBV2 and J usage is TRBJ1-1; D gene ambiguous. Looked up from germline, CDR1 is SNHLY and CDR2 is FYNNEI. This CDR3 comprises 14 residues. V was trimmed by 7 bases and J by 0 bases, leaving 12 bases between them. CDR3 DNA: TGTGCCAGCAAACAAGAATTTATGAACACTGAAGCTTTCTTT. Its translation is CASKQEFMNTEAFF.

This clonotype was seen many times. The chain employs TRBV27 and TRBJ2-5, with TRBD1 matching over 10 bases. Unmatched junction bases numbered 9, after V lost 0 bases and J lost 5 bases. The CDR3 covers 17 residues. CDR1 MNHEY and CDR2 SMNVEV come from the germline V gene (reference sequence). In DNA, the CDR3 is TGTGCCAGCAGTTTATCCCAAAGGGACAGGGGAAGGGAGACCCAGTACTTC. It is translated as CASSLSQRDRGRETQYF.

This clonotype has a count of ten or more. V usage is TRBV7-9 and J usage is TRBJ1-1; no firm D call. The V end lost 7 bases, the J end lost 6 bases, and 18 bases lay between the germline ends. CDR3 length equals 14 residues. The germline V gene encodes CDR1 SEHNR and CDR2 FQNEAQ (reference sequence). The CDR3 coding sequence is TGTGCCAGCATCCCTAGGGCAGGCGGTTCTGAAGCTTTCTTT. Amino acids: CASIPRAGGSEAFF.

This clonotype was seen repeatedly, ten times or more. V usage is TRBV10-3 and J usage is TRBJ2-7; D is ambiguous. Trimming took 8 bases from V and 4 from J, leaving 6 bases between them. Looked up from germline, CDR1 is ENHRY and CDR2 is SYGVKD. This CDR3 is built from 10 residues. The CDR3 here is CAIGRYEQYF. The CDR3 coding sequence is TGTGCCATCGGAAGGTACGAGCAGTACTTC.

The chain couples TRBV6-2 or TRBV6-3 to TRBJ2-7; 7 nucleotides agree with TRBD2. Germline loops: CDR1 MNHEY, CDR2 SVGEGT. The CDR3 is 15 residues long. J lost 2 bases, V lost 2 bases, and 6 bases had no gene match. CDR3 sequence: CASSYGGVQTYEQYF. The CDR3 DNA reads as TGTGCCAGCAGTTACGGGGGGGTACAGACCTACGAGCAGTACTTC.

This clonotype was seen ten or more times. The chain recombines TRBV2 with TRBJ2-2; perhaps TRBD1 as D (5 bases). Trimming pared 4 bases from V and 6 bases from J, leaving 12 bases between. CDR1 and CDR2 (germline): SNHLY, FYNNEI. This CDR3 comprises 14 residues. CDR3 bases: TGTGCCAGCAGTGCCCCAGGGCGGTCCGGGGAGCTGTTTTTT. It encodes CASSAPGRSGELFF. Complete variable domain (other parts from reference TRBV2 and TRBJ2-2): EPEVTQTPSHQVTQMGQEVILRCVPISNHLYFYWYRQILGQKVEFLVSFYNNEISEKSEIFDDQFSVERPDGSNFTLKIRSTKLEDSAMYFCASSAPGRSGELFFGEGSRLTVL.

The table lists this clonotype with a few counts. V is TRBV20-1 and J is TRBJ1-5, with 8 nucleotides matching TRBD1. Germline V gene sequence: CDR1 DFQATT, CDR2 SNEGSKA (reference sequence). The ends lost 4 bases at V and 1 base at J; junction bases unmatched: 3. The CDR3 totals 14 residues. The chain's CDR3 is CSAKRTGSNQPQHF. For the CDR3, the DNA is TGCAGTGCTAAAAGGACAGGGAGCAATCAGCCCCAGCATTTT.

V is TRBV2 and J is TRBJ2-2; D unresolved. The germline V and J ends were trimmed by 6 bases and 1 base, with 21 bases remaining between them. The CDR3 is 18 residues long. Germline V gene data show CDR1 as SNHLY and CDR2 as FYNNEI. CDR3 residues: CASSQDPLPSENTGELFF. CDR3 DNA: TGTGCCAGCAGCCAAGACCCCCTTCCCAGCGAGAACACCGGGGAGCTGTTTTTT. Full variable domain (missing parts from reference TRBV2 and TRBJ2-2): EPEVTQTPSHQVTQMGQEVILRCVPISNHLYFYWYRQILGQKVEFLVSFYNNEISEKSEIFDDQFSVERPDGSNFTLKIRSTKLEDSAMYFCASSQDPLPSENTGELFFGEGSRLTVL.

In this sample, this clonotype turned up many times. The chain couples TRBV12-3 or TRBV12-4 to TRBJ1-6, with TRBD1 matching 7 bases. The V segment lost 4 bases and the J segment 6 bases; nucleotides outside the gene matches: 6. The CDR3 is made up of 15 amino acids. The CDR3 DNA sequence: TGTGCCAGCAGTTCTATCGGGACAGTTAATTCACCCCTCCACTTT. Amino acids: CASSSIGTVNSPLHF.

At least ten counts were recorded for this clonotype. This sequence joins TRBV7-8 and TRBJ1-5; D may be TRBD1 (5 bases). CDR3 length: 15 residues. Trimming pared 5 bases from V and 4 bases from J, leaving 15 bases between. The V gene's germline CDR1 is SGHVS and CDR2 FQNEAQ. DNA of the CDR3: TGTGCCAGCAGCATCGGGGGGAATAGGAATCAGCCCCAGCATTTT. This translates into CASSIGGNRNQPQHF.

The table lists this clonotype with many counts. The chain employs TRBV28 and TRBJ2-7, with 7 positions matching TRBD2. This CDR3 is built from 16 residues. CDR1 is MDHEN, CDR2 SYDVKM, per germline. The V segment lost 5 bases and the J segment 3 bases; nucleotides outside the gene matches: 13. The DNA for the CDR3 is TGTGCCAGCAGTCTGAATCCGCCGGGACTAAACTACGAGCAGTACTTC. It encodes CASSLNPPGLNYEQYF.

This clonotype appeared many times. This chain uses TRBV20-1 with TRBJ2-1; D is possibly TRBD2 (6 bases). CDR1 is DFQATT, CDR2 SNEGSKA, per germline (reference sequence). V lost 7 bases and J 3 bases, leaving 13 bases between the germline ends. CDR3 length: 13 amino acids. Written as DNA, the CDR3 is TGCAGTGTCACGGACTACAGCTACAATGAGCAGTTCTTC. This sequence encodes CSVTDYSYNEQFF.

This clonotype came up many times. This chain connects TRBV25-1 to TRBJ1-1, with 12 bases matching TRBD1. V lost 2 bases and J lost 11; bases outside the gene matches: 9. The length of the CDR3 is 15 residues. The germline V gene has CDR1 MGHDK and CDR2 SYGVNS. In nucleotides, the CDR3 is TGTGCCAGCAGTGAAGTGACCGGGACAGGGGGCTTGGCTTTCTTT. Translated: CASSEVTGTGGLAFF.